These T cell receptor beta chains were read from a single sample in a study of shared clonotypes between healthy human individuals. Assay: immunoSEQ multiplex PCR; the TCRdb copy retains only in-frame clones and omits some. The sample consists of some 2 million clones, about 95% of them appearing once. Sequenced: naive CD8+ T cells sorted from blood. Every receptor here comes from a man aged 18 to 30 in good health. The conserved cysteine and the conserved F or W are not part of the CDR3 here.

TRBV4-1,ASSQEAWADTQY
TRBV7-8,ASSPRDRVSNHEQY
TRBV5-6,ASSFSGGYT
TRBV7-8,ASSSGQATINYGYT
TRBV19,ASSIPGEAF
TRBV16,ASRPQGVDIQY
TRBV4-3,ASSQVDGSVSPLH
TRBV6-5,ASRRGQGGYEQY
TRBV9,ASSGGTSGVYEQY
TRBV7-2,ASSLVAWTVDQPQH
TRBV28,ASSLPEIYQETQY
TRBV10-2,ASSESMGLAEFQY
TRBV10-3,AIGVSAMETGELF
TRBV30,AWDHSGSGTGELF
TRBV27,ASSPPRQGGSYEQY
TRBV7-2,ASSLVLPGEGNTEAF
TRBV2,AILTSGSVTAYNEQF
TRBV7-9,ASSILAGGFDEQF
TRBV7-9,AGSPASGLRNEQY
TRBV7-9,ASGQGQGTEAF
TRBV4-1,ASSQDRGTGSYEQY